This T cell receptor beta chain was captured in a study of CD8 T cells in Susac syndrome. The CDR3 extends over 18 amino acids. V shed 0 bases and J shed 0 bases, with 17 bases lying between them. The germline V gene has CDR1 GTSNPN and CDR2 SVGIG (reference sequence). Random hexamers were used to reverse transcribe an amount of 0.5 to 1 ug RNA. MiXCR, run by TCRdb on the immunoSEQ multiplex PCR reads, gives a single entry per CDR3 protein. The sample carries about 53,000 distinct CDR3 sequences, 95% recorded once. TEMRA cells were enriched by FACS, while CD8+ and CD4+ T cells were obtained through a negative isolation that was performed magnetically.

This receptor was obtained from a human donor with Susac syndrome. Sequenced: CD8+ T cells from PBMCs. The gene calls are TRBV30 and TRBJ1-4; D is undetermined. The CDR3 reads CAWSVLSVLEATNEKLFF. CDR3 nucleotides: TGTGCCTGGAGTGTACTTTCCGTTTTGGAAGCAACTAATGAAAAACTGTTTTTT.